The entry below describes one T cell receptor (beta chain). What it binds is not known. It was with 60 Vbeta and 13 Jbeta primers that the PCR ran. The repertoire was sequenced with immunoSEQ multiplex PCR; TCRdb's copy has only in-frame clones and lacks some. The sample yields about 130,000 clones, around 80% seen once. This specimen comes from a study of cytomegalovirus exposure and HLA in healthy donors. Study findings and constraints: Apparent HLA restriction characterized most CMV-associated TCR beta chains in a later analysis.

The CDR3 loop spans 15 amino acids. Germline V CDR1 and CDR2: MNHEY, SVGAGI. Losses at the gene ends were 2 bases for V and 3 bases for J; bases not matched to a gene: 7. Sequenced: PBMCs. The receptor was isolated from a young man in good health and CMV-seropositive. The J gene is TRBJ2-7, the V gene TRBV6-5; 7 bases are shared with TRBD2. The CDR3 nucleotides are TGTGCCAGCAGTTACAAGGGACTATGGAACTACGAGCAGTACTTC. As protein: CASSYKGLWNYEQYF.